The table lists the clone carrying this TCR beta chain with many counts. Its specificity is not known. This record comes from a study of CD8 T cells in ankylosing spondylitis. Notes on the study in general: For ankylosing spondylitis blood, a TCR beta motif of 8 or 9 highly homologous variants appeared characteristic. Significantly higher representation of disease-linked clones was reported for matched ankylosing spondylitis synovial fluid. Reactive arthritis synovial fluid and blood previously showed some of these motif variants.

TCRdb re-called the 5' RACE reads with MiXCR, one entry per CDR3 protein. The sample carries some 46,000 distinct CDR3 sequences, 9.5% to 11% recorded once. Germline V CDR1 and CDR2: SGHRS, YFSETQ. This CDR3 is built from 13 residues. V lost 1 base, J lost 2 bases, and 6 bases lay in between. The sample consisted of blood, either unsorted or a sorted T cell fraction (not recorded which). This receptor was obtained from a male donor with ankylosing spondylitis or in good health (not recorded which). The J gene is TRBJ1-2, the V gene TRBV5-1; D is unclear. CDR3 DNA: TGCGCCAGCAGCTTGAACCAAAACTATGGCTACACCTTC. Its translation: CASSLNQNYGYTF.